The subject of this entry is one TCR beta chain. The sample comes from a study of blood T cell repertoires in COVID-19. Study overall: In each case, the material was cDNA or gDNA derived from T cells, B-cell-depleted T cells, or PBMCs.

Per the original methods: Estimates of nucleated cell counts were drawn from the amplification of reference gene primers. Some clones are missing from TCRdb's copy, which holds only in-frame ones; the method was immunoSEQ multiplex PCR. For V, J and clone size, that table is used; D and trimming come from the DNA. The table includes roughly 170,000 clones, over 75% detected once. The CDR3 spans 17 residues. Germline-derived CDR1 and CDR2 are SNHLY and FYNNEI. With 3 bases clipped from V and 0 bases from J, the junction kept 10 bases outside the gene matches. The source is a man between 60 and 75 years old who had recovered from COVID-19. What was sequenced was peripheral blood. The chain carries TRBV2 and TRBJ1-1; 7 bases are shared with TRBD1. The chain's CDR3 is CASSDIRGLRMNTEAFF. CDR3 sequence (DNA): TGTGCCAGCAGTGATATTAGGGGGCTGAGAATGAACACTGAAGCTTTCTTT. The full variable domain, with the rest looked up from reference TRBV2 and TRBJ1-1, is EPEVTQTPSHQVTQMGQEVILRCVPISNHLYFYWYRQILGQKVEFLVSFYNNEISEKSEIFDDQFSVERPDGSNFTLKIRSTKLEDSAMYFCASSDIRGLRMNTEAFFGQGTRLTVV.